Below are 21 T cell receptor beta chains sequenced from a single sample in a study of cytomegalovirus exposure and HLA in healthy donors. Assay used: immunoSEQ multiplex PCR; TCRdb lists only in-frame clones, some missing. The sample includes more than 60,000 clones, around nine tenths of them seen just once. The sequencing input was PBMCs. The receptors derive from a woman aged 18-29 years in good health and CMV-seronegative.

The chain employs TRBV5-1 and TRBJ2-5; 9 positions match TRBD1. The V gene end was trimmed by 3 bases and the J gene end by 1 base; junction bases not matched to a gene: 4. This CDR3 is built from 15 residues. CDR1 and CDR2 (germline): SGHRS, YFSETQ. CDR3 in DNA: TGCGCCAGCAGCTGGATGGGACAGGGCCAAGAGACCCAGTACTTC. It encodes CASSWMGQGQETQYF.

This clone has a single count. The CDR3 reads CASRGHFSDEQFF. The CDR3 nucleotides read TGTGCCAGCAGGGGACACTTTTCGGATGAGCAGTTCTTC. This chain uses TRBV25-1 with TRBJ2-1, with a weak D call TRBD1 (6 bases). The CDR3 loop spans 13 amino acids. Trimming removed 6 bases at V and 8 bases at J, with 14 bases between. Germline values: CDR1 MGHDK, CDR2 SYGVNS.

A remark on this clone: In the same sample, other DNA sequences code for this CDR3. This CDR3 is CASSLGTGGNTEAFF. The CDR3 nucleotides read TGTGCCAGCAGTTTAGGGACAGGGGGGAACACTGAAGCTTTCTTT. The genes are TRBV27 and TRBJ1-1; TRBD1 agrees at 11 bases. Trimming removed 2 bases from V and 1 base from J; junction bases left unmatched: 0. Germline V gene lookup returns CDR1 MNHEY and CDR2 SMNVEV (reference sequence). The CDR3 is 15 amino acids.

The chain couples TRBV7-2 to TRBJ2-3, with 7 bases matching TRBD2. Per the germline V gene, CDR1 is SGHTA and CDR2 is FQGNSA. CDR3 size: 14 residues. Trimming removed 1 base from V and 7 bases from J; junction bases left unmatched: 5. The CDR3 bases are TGTGCCAGCAGCTTAGGGACTAGTGTTTATACGCAGTATTTT. Protein sequence: CASSLGTSVYTQYF.

The rearrangement joins TRBV5-1 to TRBJ2-5; TRBD2 might be the D (6 bases). The V end lost 9 bases, the J end lost 4 bases, and 19 bases lay between the germline ends. Germline CDR1 and CDR2: SGHRS and YFSETQ. The CDR3 consists of 14 residues. The CDR3 spells CATTEGSSGETQYF. The CDR3 region has the DNA TGCGCCACCACAGAGGGTAGTAGCGGAGAGACCCAGTACTTC.

V and J are TRBV2 and TRBJ2-7; 7 bases are shared with TRBD1. Trimming took 6 bases from V and 9 from J; bases not matched to a gene: 5. The germline V gene encodes CDR1 SNHLY and CDR2 FYNNEI. This CDR3 has 11 amino acids. CDR3 amino acids: CASSGRGWQYF. CDR3 coding DNA: TGTGCCAGCAGCGGCAGGGGGTGGCAGTACTTC.

The CDR3 is CASSSLQGGLYEQYF. The CDR3 bases are TGTGCCAGCAGCTCCCTACAGGGCGGGCTATACGAGCAGTACTTC. The chain joins TRBV7-9 to TRBJ2-7; D might be TRBD1 (6 bases). This CDR3 has 15 residues. V lost 4 bases to trimming and J lost 4 bases, with 17 bases between them. CDR1 is SEHNR, CDR2 FQNEAQ, per germline (reference sequence).

The chain has TRBV6-6 and TRBJ1-5; no definite D call. The ends were cut back, 4 bases at V and 0 bases at J, with 10 bases in the middle. The CDR3 runs to 15 residues. In germline, CDR1 is MNHNY, CDR2 SVGAGI (reference sequence). CDR3 sequence (DNA): TGTGCCAGCAGTTTGTGGGCGTTTAGCAATCAGCCCCAGCATTTT. Translation: CASSLWAFSNQPQHF.

The chain carries TRBV2 and TRBJ2-3; TRBD2 matches at 10 bases. The V gene's germline CDR1 is SNHLY and CDR2 FYNNEI. J lost 1 base, V lost 5 bases, and 3 bases had no gene match. This CDR3 has 15 residues. This CDR3 is CASSSGGAGTDTQYF. The CDR3, as DNA: TGTGCCAGCAGTAGCGGGGGGGCGGGCACAGATACGCAGTATTTT. The whole variable domain, remainder taken from reference TRBV2 and TRBJ2-3, is EPEVTQTPSHQVTQMGQEVILRCVPISNHLYFYWYRQILGQKVEFLVSFYNNEISEKSEIFDDQFSVERPDGSNFTLKIRSTKLEDSAMYFCASSSGGAGTDTQYFGPGTRLTVL.

This sequence joins TRBV7-2 and TRBJ2-7, with TRBD2 matching over 13 bases. CDR1 is SGHTA, CDR2 FQGNSA, per germline. The CDR3 totals 15 residues. The V gene end was trimmed by 2 bases and the J gene end by 6 bases; junction bases not matched to a gene: 4. In DNA, the CDR3 is TGTGCCAGCAGCTTAAACGGACTAGCGGGGGTCGAGCAGTACTTC. It is translated as CASSLNGLAGVEQYF.

The chain is built from TRBV30 and TRBJ1-1; TRBD1 might be the D (5 bases). Per the germline V gene, CDR1 is GTSNPN and CDR2 is SVGIG (reference sequence). The CDR3 totals 15 residues. V was trimmed by 3 bases and J by 4 bases, leaving 18 bases between them. Here the CDR3 DNA reads TGTGCCTGGAGCCGGCTCTGGGGCGGGGGCACTGAAGCTTTCTTT. Translating it yields CAWSRLWGGGTEAFF.

The genes are TRBV5-4 and TRBJ1-3, with a tentative D call TRBD1 (6 bases). Germline CDR1 is SGHNT and CDR2 is YYREEE (reference sequence). This CDR3 spans 15 amino acids. V lost 3 bases and J lost 0, with 10 bases in between. CDR3 in DNA: TGTGCCAGCAGCTCGGACAGCAACTCTGGAAACACCATATATTTT. Amino acids: CASSSDSNSGNTIYF.

The CDR3, as DNA: TGTGCCAGCAGTCCCGGGACAGGACCATACGAGCAGTACTTC. Translated: CASSPGTGPYEQYF. V is TRBV6-1 and J is TRBJ2-7; 8 bases align to TRBD1. The CDR3 loop spans 14 amino acids. Losses at the gene ends were 5 bases for V and 4 bases for J; bases not matched to a gene: 7. The germline gives CDR1 MNHNS, CDR2 SASEGT.

The gene calls are TRBV2 and TRBJ2-5; D is perhaps TRBD2 (6 bases). From germline, CDR1 is SNHLY and CDR2 FYNNEI. The V end was cut by 7 bases, the J end by 4 bases, with 10 bases between. There are 12 residues in the CDR3. Written as DNA, the CDR3 is TGTGCCAGCATCGGCGGGACAGAGACCCAGTACTTC. Translating gives CASIGGTETQYF.

The chain joins TRBV27 to TRBJ2-7, with TRBD2 identical over 10 bases. This CDR3 contains 14 residues. J gave up 0 bases and V 9 bases, and 5 bases lay outside the gene matches. Germline lookup yields CDR1 MNHEY and CDR2 SMNVEV (reference sequence). CDR3 sequence reads: CASSLAGSSYEQYF. The DNA for the CDR3 is TGTGCCAGTTCACTAGCGGGGAGCTCCTACGAGCAGTACTTC.

This chain connects TRBV7-6 to TRBJ2-1; a weak D match, TRBD1 (5 bases). The CDR3 runs to 17 residues. The V and J ends lost 0 bases and 7 bases respectively, with 19 bases between them. Germline-derived CDR1 and CDR2 are SGHVS and FNYEAQ. The CDR3 nucleotides read TGTGCCAGCAGCTTAGCGCTCGGACATAGGGCAATTAATGAGCAGTTCTTC. Amino acid sequence: CASSLALGHRAINEQFF.

The chain has TRBV6-1 and TRBJ1-4, with 8 bases aligning to TRBD1. The CDR3 consists of 14 residues. In germline, CDR1 is MNHNS, CDR2 SASEGT. J gave up 8 bases and V 6 bases, and 8 bases lay outside the gene matches. CDR3 DNA sequence: TGTGCCAGCAGCGCGACAGGGGAGGGAGAAAAACTGTTTTTT. This translates into CASSATGEGEKLFF.

The chain recombines TRBV6-1 with TRBJ2-3; TRBD2 matches at 9 bases. With V trimmed by 4 bases and J by 2 bases, 4 bases remained unmatched. CDR1 and CDR2 (germline): MNHNS, SASEGT. CDR3 length equals 15 residues. In DNA, the CDR3 is TGTGCCAGCAGTGGACTAGCGGAGGTCACAGATACGCAGTATTTT. It translates to CASSGLAEVTDTQYF.

The V and J genes are TRBV7-2 and TRBJ2-5; 13 nucleotides line up with TRBD2. The CDR3 contains 17 residues. V lost 5 bases to trimming and J lost 4 bases; unmatched junction nucleotides: 10. Germline CDR1 SGHTA, CDR2 FQGNSA. CDR3 in amino acids: CASSGGGRTSGGETQYF. The CDR3 region has the DNA TGTGCCAGCAGCGGAGGAGGTCGGACTAGCGGGGGAGAGACCCAGTACTTC. The variable domain in full, completed from reference TRBV7-2 and TRBJ2-5, reads GAGVSQSPSNKVTEKGKDVELRCDPISGHTALYWYRQSLGQGLEFLIYFQGNSAPDKSGLPSDRFSAERTGGSVSTLTIQRTQQEDSAVYLCASSGGGRTSGGETQYFGPGTRLLVL.

This clone was counted a few times. The chain couples TRBV21-1 to TRBJ2-1; TRBD1, the table's D call, was not compared with the DNA. TRBV21-1 counts as a pseudogene. CDR3 length: 19 amino acids. In DNA form, the CDR3 reads TGTGCCAGCAGCAAAGGTGTAAAGGGGCCCCCAAGCTCCTACAATGAGCAGTTCTTC. Its translation is CASSKGVKGPPSSYNEQFF.

On this clone: The sample carries other DNA sequences with the same CDR3. V gene TRBV27 combines with J gene TRBJ2-7; 13 nucleotides agree with TRBD2. CDR3 size: 14 residues. V lost 6 bases, J lost 7 bases, and 6 bases stayed unmatched. Germline-derived CDR1 and CDR2 are MNHEY and SMNVEV (reference sequence). The CDR3 DNA is TGTGCCAGCAGACTAGCGGGAGGGCCAGGTGAGCAGTACTTC. This gives the protein CASRLAGGPGEQYF.